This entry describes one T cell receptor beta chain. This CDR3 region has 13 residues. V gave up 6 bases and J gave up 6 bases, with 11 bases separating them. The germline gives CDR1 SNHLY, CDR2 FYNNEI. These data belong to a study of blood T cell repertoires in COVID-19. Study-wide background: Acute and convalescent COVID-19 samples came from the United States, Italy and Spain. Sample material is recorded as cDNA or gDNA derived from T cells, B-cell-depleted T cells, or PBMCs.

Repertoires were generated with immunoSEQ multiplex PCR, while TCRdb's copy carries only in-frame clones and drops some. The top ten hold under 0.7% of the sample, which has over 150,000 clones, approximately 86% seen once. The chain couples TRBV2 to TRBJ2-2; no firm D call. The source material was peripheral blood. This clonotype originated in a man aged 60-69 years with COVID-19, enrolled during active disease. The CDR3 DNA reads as TGTGCCAGCAGCTATCTAGTCCCCGGGGAGCTGTTTTTT. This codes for CASSYLVPGELFF.